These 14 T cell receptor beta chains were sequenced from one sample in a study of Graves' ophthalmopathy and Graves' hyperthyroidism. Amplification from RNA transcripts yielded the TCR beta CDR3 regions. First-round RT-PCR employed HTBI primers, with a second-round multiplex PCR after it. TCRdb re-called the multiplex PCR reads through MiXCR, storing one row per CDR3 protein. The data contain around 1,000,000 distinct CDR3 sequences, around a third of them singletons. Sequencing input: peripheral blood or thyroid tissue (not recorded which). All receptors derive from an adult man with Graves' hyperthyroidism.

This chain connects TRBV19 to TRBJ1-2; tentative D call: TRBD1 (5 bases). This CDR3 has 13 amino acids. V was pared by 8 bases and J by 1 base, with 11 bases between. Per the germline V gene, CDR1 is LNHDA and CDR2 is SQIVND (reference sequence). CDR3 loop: CASAIGGNYGYTF. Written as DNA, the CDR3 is TGTGCCAGTGCCATCGGGGGTAACTATGGCTACACCTTC.

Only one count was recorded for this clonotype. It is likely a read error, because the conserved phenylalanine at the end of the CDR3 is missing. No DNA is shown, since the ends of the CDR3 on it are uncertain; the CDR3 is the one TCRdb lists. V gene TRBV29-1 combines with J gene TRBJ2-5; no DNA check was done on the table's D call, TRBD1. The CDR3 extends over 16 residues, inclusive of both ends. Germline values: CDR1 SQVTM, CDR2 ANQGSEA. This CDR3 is CSASGAGQAYGYTFGS.

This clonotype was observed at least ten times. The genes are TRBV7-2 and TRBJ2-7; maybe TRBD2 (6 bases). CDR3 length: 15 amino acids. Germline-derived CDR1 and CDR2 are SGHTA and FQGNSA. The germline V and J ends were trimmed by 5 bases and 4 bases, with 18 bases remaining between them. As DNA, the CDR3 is TGTGCCAGCAGCCCCGCCAACATAGCGGCGTACGAGCAGTACTTC. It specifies CASSPANIAAYEQYF.

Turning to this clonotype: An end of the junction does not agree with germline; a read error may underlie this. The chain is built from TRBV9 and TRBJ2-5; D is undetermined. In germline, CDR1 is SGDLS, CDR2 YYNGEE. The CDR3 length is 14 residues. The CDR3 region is CASSVEYSQEIQYF. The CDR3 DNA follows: TGTGCCAGCAGCGTAGAGTACTCACAAGAGATCCAGTACTTC.

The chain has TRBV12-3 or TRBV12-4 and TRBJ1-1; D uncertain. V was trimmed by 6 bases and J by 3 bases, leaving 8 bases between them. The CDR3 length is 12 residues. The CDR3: CASRSQDTEAFF. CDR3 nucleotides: TGTGCCAGCAGAAGTCAGGACACTGAAGCTTTCTTT.

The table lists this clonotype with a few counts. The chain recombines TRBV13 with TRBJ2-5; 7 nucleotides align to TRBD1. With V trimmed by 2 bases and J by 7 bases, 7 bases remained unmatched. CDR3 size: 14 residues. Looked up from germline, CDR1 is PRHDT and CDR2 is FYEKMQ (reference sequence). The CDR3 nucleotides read TGTGCCAGCAGCTTATCAGGGACAGATGGGACCCAGTACTTC. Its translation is CASSLSGTDGTQYF.

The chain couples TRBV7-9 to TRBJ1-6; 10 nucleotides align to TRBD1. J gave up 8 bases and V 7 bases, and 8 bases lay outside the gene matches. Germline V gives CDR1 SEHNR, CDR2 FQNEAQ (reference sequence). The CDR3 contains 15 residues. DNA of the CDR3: TGTGCCAGCACGGAAACCGGGACAGGGGATTCACCCCTCCACTTT. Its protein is CASTETGTGDSPLHF.

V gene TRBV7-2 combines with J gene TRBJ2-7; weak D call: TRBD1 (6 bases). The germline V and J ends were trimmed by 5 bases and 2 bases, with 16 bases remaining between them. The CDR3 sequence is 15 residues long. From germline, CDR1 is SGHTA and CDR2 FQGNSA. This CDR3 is CASSLGTRIAYEQYF. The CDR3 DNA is TGTGCCAGCAGCCTGGGGACACGGATAGCCTACGAGCAGTACTTC. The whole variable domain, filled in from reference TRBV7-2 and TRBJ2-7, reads GAGVSQSPSNKVTEKGKDVELRCDPISGHTALYWYRQSLGQGLEFLIYFQGNSAPDKSGLPSDRFSAERTGGSVSTLTIQRTQQEDSAVYLCASSLGTRIAYEQYFGPGTRLTVT.

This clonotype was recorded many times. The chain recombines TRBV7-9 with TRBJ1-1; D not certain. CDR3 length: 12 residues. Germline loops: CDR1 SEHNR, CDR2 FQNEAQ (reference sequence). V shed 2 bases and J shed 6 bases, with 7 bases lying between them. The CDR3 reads CASSLRPSEAFF. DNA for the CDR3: TGTGCCAGCAGCTTACGGCCCTCTGAAGCTTTCTTT.

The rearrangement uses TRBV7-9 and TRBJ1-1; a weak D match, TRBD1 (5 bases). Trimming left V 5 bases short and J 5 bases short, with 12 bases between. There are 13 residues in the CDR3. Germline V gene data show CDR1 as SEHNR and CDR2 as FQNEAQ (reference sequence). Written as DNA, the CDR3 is TGTGCCAGCAGCACAGAAGGGACGACTGAAGCTTTCTTT. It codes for CASSTEGTTEAFF.

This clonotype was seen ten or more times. The CDR3 loop is CASGTDQLIRPYF. DNA for the CDR3: TGTGCCAGCGGGACCGATCAGCTAATTCGACCGTACTTC. The chain joins TRBV12-3 or TRBV12-4 to TRBJ2-7, with D perhaps being TRBD1 or TRBD2 (5 bases each). Trimming stripped 8 bases from V and 12 bases from J, with 23 bases between. The CDR3 sequence is 13 residues long.

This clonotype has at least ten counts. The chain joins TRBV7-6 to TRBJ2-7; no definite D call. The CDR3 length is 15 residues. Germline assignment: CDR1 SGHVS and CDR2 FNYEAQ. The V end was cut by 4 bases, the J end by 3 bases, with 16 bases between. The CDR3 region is CASSYSTPGHYEQYF. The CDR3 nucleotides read TGTGCCAGCAGCTACTCGACTCCCGGCCACTACGAGCAGTACTTC.

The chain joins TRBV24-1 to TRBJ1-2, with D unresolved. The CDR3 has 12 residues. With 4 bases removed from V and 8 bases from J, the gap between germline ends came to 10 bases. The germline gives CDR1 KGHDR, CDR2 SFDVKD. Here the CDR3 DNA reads TGTGCCACCAGTGAGAAAGAGGGAGGCTACACCTTC. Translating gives CATSEKEGGYTF.

This CDR3 is CATSSPTANYGYTF. DNA of the CDR3: TGTGCCACCAGCAGCCCGACAGCCAACTATGGCTACACCTTC. This chain connects TRBV24-1 to TRBJ1-2; D is possibly TRBD1 (5 bases). CDR3 length: 14 amino acids. The germline V and J ends were trimmed by 7 bases and 2 bases, with 13 bases remaining between them. CDR1 and CDR2 (germline): KGHDR, SFDVKD.